This T cell receptor (beta chain) came from a study of blood T cell repertoires in COVID-19. Study information: Italy, Spain and the United States were the sources of the convalescent and acute COVID-19 samples. Nucleic acid was either cDNA or gDNA, and it came from T cells, B-cell-depleted T cells, or PBMCs.

The length of the CDR3 is 17 residues. After removal of 7 bases from V and 4 bases from J, the junction contained 16 bases not matched to a gene. Germline loops: CDR1 LGHDT, CDR2 YNNKEL (reference sequence). In the authors' methods: Estimates of nucleated cell counts were drawn from the amplification of reference gene primers. The repertoire was sequenced with immunoSEQ multiplex PCR; TCRdb's copy has only in-frame clones and lacks some. The DNA gave D and trimming, while V, J and clone size come from that table. The profile covers fewer than 300,000 clones, with over 75% appearing a single time and approximately 8.8% taken by the ten largest.

The chain uses TRBV3-1 (or the pseudogene TRBV3-2) and TRBJ1-2, with 9 bases fitting TRBD1. The receptor's source is a man between 18 and 35 years old with active or convalescent COVID-19. Sequenced input: peripheral blood. The CDR3 spells CASTSGTGRVLVYGYTF. DNA of the CDR3: TGTGCCAGCACCTCCGGGACAGGGCGGGTCTTGGTCTATGGCTACACCTTC.